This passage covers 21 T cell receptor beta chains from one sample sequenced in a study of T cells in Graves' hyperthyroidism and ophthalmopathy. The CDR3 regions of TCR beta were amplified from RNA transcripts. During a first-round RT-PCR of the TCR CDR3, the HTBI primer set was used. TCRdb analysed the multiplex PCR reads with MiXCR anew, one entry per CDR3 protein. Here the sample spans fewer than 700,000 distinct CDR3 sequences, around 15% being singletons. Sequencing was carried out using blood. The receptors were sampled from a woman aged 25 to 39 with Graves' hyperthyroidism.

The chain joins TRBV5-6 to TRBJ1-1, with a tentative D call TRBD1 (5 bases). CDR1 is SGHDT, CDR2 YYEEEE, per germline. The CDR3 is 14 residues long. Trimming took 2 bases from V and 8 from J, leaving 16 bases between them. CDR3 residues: CASSFRSRAGEAFF. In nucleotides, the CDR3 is TGTGCCAGCAGCTTTCGGAGCAGGGCGGGGGAAGCTTTCTTT.

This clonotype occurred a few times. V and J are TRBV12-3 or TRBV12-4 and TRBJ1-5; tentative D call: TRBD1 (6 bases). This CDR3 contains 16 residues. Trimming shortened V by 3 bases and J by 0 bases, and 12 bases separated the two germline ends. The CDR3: CASSFLGGGSNQPQHF. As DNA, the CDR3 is TGTGCCAGCAGTTTTTTAGGGGGAGGTAGCAATCAGCCCCAGCATTTT.

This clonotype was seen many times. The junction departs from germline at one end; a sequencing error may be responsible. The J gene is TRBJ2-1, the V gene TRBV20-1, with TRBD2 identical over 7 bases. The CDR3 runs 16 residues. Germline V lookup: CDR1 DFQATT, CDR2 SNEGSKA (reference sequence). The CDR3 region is CSARDPELAGVNEQFF. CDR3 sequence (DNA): TGCAGTGCCAGAGATCCGGAACTGGCGGGGGTCAATGAGCAGTTCTTC.

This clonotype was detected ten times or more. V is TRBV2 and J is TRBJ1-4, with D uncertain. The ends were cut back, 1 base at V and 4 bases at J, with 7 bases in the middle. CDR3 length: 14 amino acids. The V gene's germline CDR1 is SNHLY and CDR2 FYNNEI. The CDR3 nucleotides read TGTGCCAGCAGTGAAGGGTCGAATAATGAAAAACTGTTTTTT. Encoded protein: CASSEGSNNEKLFF.

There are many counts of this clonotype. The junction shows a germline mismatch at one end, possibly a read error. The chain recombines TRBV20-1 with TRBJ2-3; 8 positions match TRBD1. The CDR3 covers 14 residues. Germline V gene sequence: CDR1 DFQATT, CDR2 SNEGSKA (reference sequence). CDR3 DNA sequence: TGCAGTGCTCGACCCGGACAGGGCACGGATACGCAGTATTTT. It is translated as CSARPGQGTDTQYF.

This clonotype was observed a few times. Here the CDR3 reads CASRVQEPAEAFF. CDR3 nucleotides: TGTGCCAGCAGAGTTCAGGAGCCGGCTGAAGCTTTCTTT. The chain joins TRBV2 to TRBJ1-1; D unclear. CDR1 is SNHLY and CDR2 is FYNNEI in the germline V gene. This CDR3 is 13 amino acids long. Trimming removed 6 bases at V and 6 bases at J, with 14 bases between.

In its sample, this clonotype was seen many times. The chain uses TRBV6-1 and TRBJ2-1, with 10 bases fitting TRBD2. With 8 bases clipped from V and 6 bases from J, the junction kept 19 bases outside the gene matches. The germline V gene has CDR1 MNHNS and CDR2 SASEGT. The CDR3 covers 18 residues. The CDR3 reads CASERLAGAPNPANEQFF. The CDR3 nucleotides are TGTGCCAGCGAGAGGCTAGCGGGAGCCCCGAACCCCGCCAATGAGCAGTTCTTC.

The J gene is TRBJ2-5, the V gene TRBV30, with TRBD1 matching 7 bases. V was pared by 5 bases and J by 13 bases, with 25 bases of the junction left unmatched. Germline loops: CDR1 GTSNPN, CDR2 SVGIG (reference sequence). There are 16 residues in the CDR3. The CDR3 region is CAWHPRRGTATRLLYF. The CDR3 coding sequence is TGTGCCTGGCACCCCAGAAGGGGGACAGCAACGAGGCTCTTGTACTTC. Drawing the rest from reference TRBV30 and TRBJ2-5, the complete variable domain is SQTIHQWPATLVQPVGSPLSLECTVEGTSNPNLYWYRQAAGRGLQLLFYSVGIGQISSEVPQNLSASRPQDRQFILSSKKLLLSDSGFYLCAWHPRRGTATRLLYFGPGTRLLVL.

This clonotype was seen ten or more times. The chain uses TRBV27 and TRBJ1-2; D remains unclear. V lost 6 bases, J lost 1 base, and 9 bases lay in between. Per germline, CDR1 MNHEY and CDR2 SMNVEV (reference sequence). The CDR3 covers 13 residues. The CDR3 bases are TGTGCCAGCAGGGACGGGATTAACTATGGCTACACCTTC. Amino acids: CASRDGINYGYTF.

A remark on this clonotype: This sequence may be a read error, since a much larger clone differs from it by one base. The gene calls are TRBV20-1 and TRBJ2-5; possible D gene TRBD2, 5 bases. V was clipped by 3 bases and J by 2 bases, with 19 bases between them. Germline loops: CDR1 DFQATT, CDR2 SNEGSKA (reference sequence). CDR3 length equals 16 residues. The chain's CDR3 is CSAREFVGDKQETQYF. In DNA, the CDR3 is TGCAGTGCTAGGGAGTTTGTGGGAGACAAACAAGAGACCCAGTACTTC.

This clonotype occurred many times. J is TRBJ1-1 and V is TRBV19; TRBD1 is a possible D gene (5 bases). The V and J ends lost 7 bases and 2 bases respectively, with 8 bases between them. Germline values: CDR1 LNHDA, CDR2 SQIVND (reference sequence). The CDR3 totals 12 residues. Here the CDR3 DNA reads TGTGCCAGTAAGCAGGGCAACACTGAAGCTTTCTTT. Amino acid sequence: CASKQGNTEAFF.

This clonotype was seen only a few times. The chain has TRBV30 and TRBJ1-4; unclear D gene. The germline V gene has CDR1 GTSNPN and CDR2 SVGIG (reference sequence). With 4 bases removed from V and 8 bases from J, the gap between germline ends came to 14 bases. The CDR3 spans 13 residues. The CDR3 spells CAWNTRGGEKLFF. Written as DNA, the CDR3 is TGTGCCTGGAACACCCGAGGAGGGGAAAAACTGTTTTTT.

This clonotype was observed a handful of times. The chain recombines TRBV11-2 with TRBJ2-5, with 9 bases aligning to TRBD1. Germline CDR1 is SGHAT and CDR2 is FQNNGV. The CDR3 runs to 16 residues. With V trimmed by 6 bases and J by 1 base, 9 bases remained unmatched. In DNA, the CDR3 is TGTGCCAGCAGTTTCCGGGACAGGGTTTCCCAAGAGACCCAGTACTTC. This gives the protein CASSFRDRVSQETQYF. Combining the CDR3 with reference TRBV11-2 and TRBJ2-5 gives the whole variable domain EAGVAQSPRYKIIEKRQSVAFWCNPISGHATLYWYQQILGQGPKLLIQFQNNGVVDDSQLPKDRFSAERLKGVDSTLKIQPAKLEDSAVYLCASSFRDRVSQETQYFGPGTRLLVL.

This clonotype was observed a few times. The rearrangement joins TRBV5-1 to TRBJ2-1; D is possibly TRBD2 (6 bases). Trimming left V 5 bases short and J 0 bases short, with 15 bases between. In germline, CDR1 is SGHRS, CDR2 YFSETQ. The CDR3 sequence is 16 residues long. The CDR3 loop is CASSTLASSSYNEQFF. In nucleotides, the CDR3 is TGCGCCAGCAGTACCCTAGCGTCAAGCTCCTACAATGAGCAGTTCTTC. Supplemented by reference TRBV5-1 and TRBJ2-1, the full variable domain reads KAGVTQTPRYLIKTRGQQVTLSCSPISGHRSVSWYQQTPGQGLQFLFEYFSETQRNKGNFPGRFSGRQFSNSRSEMNVSTLELGDSALYLCASSTLASSSYNEQFFGPGTRLTVL.

CDR3 sequence: CSARHTAGGGGYTF. The CDR3 DNA is TGCAGCGCCCGACATACAGCAGGGGGAGGTGGCTACACCTTC. The chain joins TRBV29-1 to TRBJ1-2; 7 bases agree with TRBD1. Looked up from germline, CDR1 is SQVTM and CDR2 is ANQGSEA. V lost 7 bases, J lost 7 bases, and 15 bases stayed unmatched. The CDR3 has 14 residues. The full variable domain, in which reference TRBV29-1 and TRBJ1-2 provide the parts outside the CDR3, is SAVISQKPSRDICQRGTSLTIQCQVDSQVTMMFWYRQQPGQSLTLIATANQGSEATYESGFVIDKFPISRPNLTFSTLTVSNMSPEDSSIYLCSARHTAGGGGYTFGSGTRLTVV.

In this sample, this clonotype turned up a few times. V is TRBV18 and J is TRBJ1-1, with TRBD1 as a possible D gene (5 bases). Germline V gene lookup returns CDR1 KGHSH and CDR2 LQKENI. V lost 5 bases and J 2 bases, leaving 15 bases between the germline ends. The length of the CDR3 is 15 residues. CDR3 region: CASSTSGTANTEAFF. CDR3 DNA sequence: TGTGCCAGCTCAACTTCCGGGACGGCAAACACTGAAGCTTTCTTT.

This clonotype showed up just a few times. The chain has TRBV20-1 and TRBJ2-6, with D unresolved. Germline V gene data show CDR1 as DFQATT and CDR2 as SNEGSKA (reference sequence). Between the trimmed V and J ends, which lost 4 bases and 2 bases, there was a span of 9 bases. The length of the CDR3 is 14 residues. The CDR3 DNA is TGCAGTGCTACGCCTGACGCTGGGGCCAACGTCCTGACTTTC. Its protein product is CSATPDAGANVLTF.

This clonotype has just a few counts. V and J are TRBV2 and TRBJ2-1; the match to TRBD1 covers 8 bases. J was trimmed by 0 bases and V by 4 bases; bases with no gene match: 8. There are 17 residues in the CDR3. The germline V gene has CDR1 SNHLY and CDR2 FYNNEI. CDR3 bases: TGTGCCAGCAGTGGATTTTTAACAGGGGGCTCCTACAATGAGCAGTTCTTC. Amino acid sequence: CASSGFLTGGSYNEQFF.

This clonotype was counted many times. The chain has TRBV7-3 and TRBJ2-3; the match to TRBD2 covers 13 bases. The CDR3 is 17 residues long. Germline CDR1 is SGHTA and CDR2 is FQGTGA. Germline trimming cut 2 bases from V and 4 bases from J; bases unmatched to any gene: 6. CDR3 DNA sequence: TGTGCCAGCAGCTTAGCCACTAGCGGGAGGGGTGCAGATACGCAGTATTTT. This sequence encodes CASSLATSGRGADTQYF.

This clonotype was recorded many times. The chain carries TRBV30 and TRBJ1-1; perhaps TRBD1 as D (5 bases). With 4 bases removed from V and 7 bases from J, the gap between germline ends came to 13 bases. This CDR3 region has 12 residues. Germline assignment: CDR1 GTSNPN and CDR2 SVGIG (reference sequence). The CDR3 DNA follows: TGTGCCTGGAACGCCCGGGACGGTGAAGCTTTCTTT. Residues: CAWNARDGEAFF.

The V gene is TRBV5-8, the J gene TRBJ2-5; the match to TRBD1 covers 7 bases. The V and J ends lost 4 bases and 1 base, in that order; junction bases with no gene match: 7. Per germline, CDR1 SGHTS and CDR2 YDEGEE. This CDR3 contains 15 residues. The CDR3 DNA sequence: TGTGCCAGCAGCAACGCACGGGACAGCCAAGAGACCCAGTACTTC. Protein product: CASSNARDSQETQYF.